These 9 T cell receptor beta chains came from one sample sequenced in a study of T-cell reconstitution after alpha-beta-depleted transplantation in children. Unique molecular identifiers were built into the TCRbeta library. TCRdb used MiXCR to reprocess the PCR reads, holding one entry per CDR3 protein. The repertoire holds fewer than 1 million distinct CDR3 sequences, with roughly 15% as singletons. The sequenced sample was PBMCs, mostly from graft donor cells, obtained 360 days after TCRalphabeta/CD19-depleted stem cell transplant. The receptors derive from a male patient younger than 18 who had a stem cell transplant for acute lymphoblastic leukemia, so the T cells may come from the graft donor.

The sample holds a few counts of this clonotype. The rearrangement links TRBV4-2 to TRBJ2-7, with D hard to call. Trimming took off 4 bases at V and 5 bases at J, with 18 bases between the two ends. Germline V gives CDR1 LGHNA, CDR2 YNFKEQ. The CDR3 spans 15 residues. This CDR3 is CASSPDLTVLHEQYF. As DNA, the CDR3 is TGTGCCAGCAGCCCGGACCTCACTGTGCTCCACGAGCAGTACTTC.

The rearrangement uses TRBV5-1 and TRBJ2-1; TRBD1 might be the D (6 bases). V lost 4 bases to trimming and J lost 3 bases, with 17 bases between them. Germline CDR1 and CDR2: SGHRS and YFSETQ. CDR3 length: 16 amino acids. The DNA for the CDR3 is TGCGCCAGCAGCCTCCTCGCAGGGGATATCTACAATGAGCAGTTCTTC. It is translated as CASSLLAGDIYNEQFF.

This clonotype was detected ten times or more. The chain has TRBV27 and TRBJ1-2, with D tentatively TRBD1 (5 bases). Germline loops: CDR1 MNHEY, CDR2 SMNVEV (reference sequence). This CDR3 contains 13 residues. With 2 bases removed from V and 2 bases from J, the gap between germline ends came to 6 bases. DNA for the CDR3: TGTGCCAGCAGTTTAAAGGGGAACTATGGCTACACCTTC. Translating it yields CASSLKGNYGYTF.

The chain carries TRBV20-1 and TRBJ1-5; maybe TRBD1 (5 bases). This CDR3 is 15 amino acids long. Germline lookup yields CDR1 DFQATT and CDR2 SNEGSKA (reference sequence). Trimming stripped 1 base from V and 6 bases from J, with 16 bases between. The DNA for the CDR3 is TGCAGTGCTAGAGGACCACAAGGGGTCGGTCAGCCCCAGCATTTT. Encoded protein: CSARGPQGVGQPQHF.

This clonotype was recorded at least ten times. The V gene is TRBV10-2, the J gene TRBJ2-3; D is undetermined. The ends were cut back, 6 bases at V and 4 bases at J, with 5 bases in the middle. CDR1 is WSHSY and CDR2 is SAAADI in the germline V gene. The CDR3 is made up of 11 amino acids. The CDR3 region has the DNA TGCGCCAGCAGAGCCCCAGATACGCAGTATTTT. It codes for CASRAPDTQYF.

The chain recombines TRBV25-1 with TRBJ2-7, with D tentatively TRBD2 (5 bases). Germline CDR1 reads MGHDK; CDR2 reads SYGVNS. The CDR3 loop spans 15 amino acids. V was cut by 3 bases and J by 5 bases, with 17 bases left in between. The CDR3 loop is CASSDPLVGSHEQYF. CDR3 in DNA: TGTGCCAGCAGTGACCCACTAGTGGGATCCCACGAGCAGTACTTC.

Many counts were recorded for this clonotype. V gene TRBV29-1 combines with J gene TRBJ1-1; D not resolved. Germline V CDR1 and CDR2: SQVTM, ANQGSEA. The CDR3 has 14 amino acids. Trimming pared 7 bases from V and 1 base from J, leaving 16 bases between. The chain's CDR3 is CSAPVPYQNTEAFF. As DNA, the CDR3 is TGCAGCGCGCCCGTCCCCTACCAGAACACTGAAGCTTTCTTT.

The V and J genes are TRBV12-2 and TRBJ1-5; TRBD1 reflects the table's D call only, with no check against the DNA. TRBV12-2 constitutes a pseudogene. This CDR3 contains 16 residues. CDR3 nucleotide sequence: TGTGCAAGTCGCTTGGCGGCAGGAGGACAGGGACAGCCCCAGCATTTT. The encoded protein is CASRLAAGGQGQPQHF.

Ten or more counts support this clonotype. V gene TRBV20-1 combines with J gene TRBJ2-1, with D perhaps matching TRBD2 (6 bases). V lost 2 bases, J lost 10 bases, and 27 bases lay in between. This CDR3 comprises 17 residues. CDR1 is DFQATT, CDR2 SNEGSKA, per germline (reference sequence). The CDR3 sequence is CSARRAGTGVGQKEQFF. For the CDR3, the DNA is TGCAGTGCTAGACGCGCCGGGACTGGAGTCGGACAAAAGGAGCAGTTCTTC.